A single sample gave rise to the 26 T cell receptor beta chains below, sequenced in a study of regulatory T cells in long-lasting Graves disease. Time point in this sample: persistent/refractory GD, antithyroid drugs over 5 years with positive TRAb. Following extraction of RNA from PBMCs, that RNA was used to make the TCR library. With iRepertoire HTBI primers and Arm-PCR of CDR3 regions, TCR beta libraries were built. TCRdb re-derived calls from the multiplex PCR reads in MiXCR, one entry per CDR3 protein. The sample contains about 450,000 distinct CDR3 sequences, 20% to 25% of which appear only once. Source: peripheral blood mononuclear cells (PBMCs), taken when the disease was refractory, from a patient treated with antithyroid drugs. These receptor sequences come from a female donor with Graves disease.

In this sample, this clonotype turned up a few times. A much more abundant neighbour one base away suggests this may be a read error. The chain recombines TRBV7-2 with TRBJ2-7, with D unresolved. Trimming removed 2 bases at V and 6 bases at J, with 5 bases between. Germline V gene data show CDR1 as SGHTA and CDR2 as FQGNSA. The CDR3 totals 11 residues. The CDR3 DNA is TGTGCCAGCAGCTTACCAGGCGAGCAGTACTTC. Translated, it gives CASSLPGEQYF. Variable domain in full (rest from reference TRBV7-2 and TRBJ2-7): GAGVSQSPSNKVTEKGKDVELRCDPISGHTALYWYRQSLGQGLEFLIYFQGNSAPDKSGLPSDRFSAERTGGSVSTLTIQRTQQEDSAVYLCASSLPGEQYFGPGTRLTVT.

The chain recombines TRBV9 with TRBJ2-2; TRBD1 is a possible D gene (6 bases). The V end lost 2 bases, the J end lost 2 bases, and 10 bases lay between the germline ends. From germline, CDR1 is SGDLS and CDR2 YYNGEE. This CDR3 comprises 15 residues. CDR3 sequence (DNA): TGTGCCAGCAGCGTGAGGGGGATTAACACCGGGGAGCTGTTTTTT. Encoded protein: CASSVRGINTGELFF.

The sample holds many counts of this clonotype. V and J are TRBV27 and TRBJ2-5, with D perhaps matching TRBD1 (5 bases). Per germline, CDR1 MNHEY and CDR2 SMNVEV (reference sequence). The CDR3 runs to 16 residues. Between the trimmed V and J ends, which lost 4 bases and 5 bases, there was a span of 20 bases. In DNA form, the CDR3 reads TGTGCCAGCAGTTCTCAGGGTTTTGTCGACTCCGAGACCCAGTACTTC. It codes for CASSSQGFVDSETQYF.

In this sample, this clonotype turned up many times. The chain joins TRBV7-8 to TRBJ1-2; 8 positions match TRBD1. The CDR3 runs to 13 residues. Germline loops: CDR1 SGHVS, CDR2 FQNEAQ. V gave up 4 bases and J gave up 5 bases; unmatched junction bases: 3. CDR3 in amino acids: CASSSRTGYGYTF. The CDR3, as DNA: TGTGCCAGCAGCTCTAGGACAGGGTATGGCTACACCTTC.

This clonotype was picked up a small number of times. The chain uses TRBV10-3 and TRBJ1-5, with D possibly TRBD1 on 5 matching bases. Germline loops: CDR1 ENHRY, CDR2 SYGVKD. Trimming pared 0 bases from V and 5 bases from J, leaving 8 bases between. This CDR3 is built from 14 residues. The CDR3 nucleotides are TGTGCCATCAGTGAGTCACAGGTTGATCAGCCCCAGCATTTT. It codes for CAISESQVDQPQHF.

This clonotype appeared many times. The rearrangement links TRBV7-9 to TRBJ1-1; no clear D gene. The V gene's germline CDR1 is SEHNR and CDR2 FQNEAQ (reference sequence). The CDR3 loop spans 13 amino acids. Trimming pared 5 bases from V and 0 bases from J, leaving 7 bases between. This chain's CDR3 is CASSQLMNTEAFF. The CDR3 DNA reads TGTGCCAGCAGCCAACTGATGAACACTGAAGCTTTCTTT.

The genes are TRBV6-5 and TRBJ1-2; D gene ambiguous. This CDR3 comprises 16 residues. CDR1 and CDR2 (germline): MNHEY, SVGAGI. V was pared by 1 base and J by 7 bases, with 19 bases between. CDR3 sequence reads: CASSYFRSIQPSGYTF. DNA for the CDR3: TGTGCCAGCAGTTACTTTAGGAGCATACAACCCTCTGGCTACACCTTC.

A remark on this clonotype: Compared with germline, one end of the junction differs, possibly owing to a read error. CDR3 region: CASSLSAVGKLFF. Written as DNA, the CDR3 is TGTGCCAGCAGCCTCTCGGCGGTCGGGAAGCTGTTTTTT. The chain recombines TRBV7-3 with TRBJ2-2, with D maybe TRBD2 (5 bases). CDR1 and CDR2 (germline): SGHTA, FQGTGA. The CDR3 has 13 residues.

The chain is built from TRBV4-3 and TRBJ1-5; D unclear. The CDR3 runs to 15 residues. V gave up 1 base and J gave up 0 bases, with 7 bases separating them. From germline, CDR1 is LGHNA and CDR2 YSLEER. CDR3 in DNA: TGCGCCAGCAGCCAAGTTCGCGCTAGCAATCAGCCCCAGCATTTT. Its protein is CASSQVRASNQPQHF.

In this sample, this clonotype turned up a few times. CDR3: CASRPTTGSYEQYF. In DNA form, the CDR3 reads TGTGCCAGCAGACCAACGACTGGCTCCTACGAGCAGTACTTC. The chain uses TRBV12-3 or TRBV12-4 and TRBJ2-7; D remains ambiguous. V lost 6 bases, J lost 0 bases, and 12 bases lay in between. The CDR3 has 14 residues.

The CDR3 protein is CASSLVMGNTQYF. In DNA form, the CDR3 reads TGTGCCAGCAGCTTAGTAATGGGGAATACGCAGTATTTT. The chain recombines TRBV11-2 with TRBJ2-3; D call uncertain. CDR1 and CDR2 from the germline V gene are SGHAT and FQNNGV. Trimming cost V 1 base and J 7 bases, with 9 bases left between them. This CDR3 contains 13 residues.

There are a few counts of this clonotype. V and J are TRBV2 and TRBJ1-5, with unresolved D. Trimming shortened V by 2 bases and J by 2 bases, and 10 bases separated the two germline ends. The CDR3 contains 15 residues. Per the germline V gene, CDR1 is SNHLY and CDR2 is FYNNEI. In DNA form, the CDR3 reads TGTGCCAGCAGTGAACCTCGAGGGCGCAATCAGCCCCAGCATTTT. It translates to CASSEPRGRNQPQHF.

A few counts support this clonotype. The chain carries TRBV14 and TRBJ2-7; D is undetermined. V was pared by 1 base and J by 0 bases, with 7 bases between. The V gene's germline CDR1 is SGHDN and CDR2 FVKESK. CDR3 length equals 14 residues. Written as DNA, the CDR3 is TGTGCCAGCAGCCAAGCTAGGAGCTCCTACGAGCAGTACTTC. Translated: CASSQARSSYEQYF. The full variable domain, completed using reference TRBV14 and TRBJ2-7, is EAGVTQFPSHSVIEKGQTVTLRCDPISGHDNLYWYRRVMGKEIKFLLHFVKESKQDESGMPNNRFLAERTGGTYSTLKVQPAELEDSGVYFCASSQARSSYEQYFGPGTRLTVT.

V usage is TRBV6-1 and J usage is TRBJ1-1, with a possible D match to TRBD1 (5 bases). The germline V gene has CDR1 MNHNS and CDR2 SASEGT. The CDR3 runs to 12 residues. Trimming removed 5 bases at V and 8 bases at J, with 12 bases between. The CDR3 sequence: CASSPIGVEAFF. CDR3 sequence (DNA): TGTGCCAGCAGTCCCATAGGGGTCGAAGCTTTCTTT.

The chain recombines TRBV14 with TRBJ2-2, with 8 bases identical to TRBD2. V gave up 1 base and J gave up 1 base; unmatched junction bases: 8. The V gene's germline CDR1 is SGHDN and CDR2 FVKESK. This CDR3 spans 18 amino acids. CDR3 protein: CASSQVVLAAGNTGELFF. The CDR3 DNA is TGTGCCAGCAGCCAAGTTGTACTAGCGGCGGGGAACACCGGGGAGCTGTTTTTT.

A few counts support this clonotype. The CDR3 DNA sequence: TGTGCCAGCAGCCAAGAAAAACCCTCCTACGAGCAGTACTTC. Amino acids: CASSQEKPSYEQYF. This chain connects TRBV14 to TRBJ2-7, with D hard to call. CDR1 is SGHDN and CDR2 is FVKESK in the germline V gene. V gave up 0 bases and J gave up 0 bases, with 6 bases separating them. This CDR3 has 14 amino acids.

Ten or more counts support this clonotype. V gene TRBV28 combines with J gene TRBJ2-5, with 7 bases fitting TRBD2. This CDR3 comprises 16 residues. CDR1 and CDR2 (germline): MDHEN, SYDVKM. V lost 6 bases and J lost 2; bases outside the gene matches: 12. The CDR3 here is CASSPFGGNPQETQYF. The CDR3 nucleotides are TGTGCCAGCAGCCCCTTCGGGGGGAATCCACAAGAGACCCAGTACTTC.

V gene TRBV30 combines with J gene TRBJ2-3, with D tentatively TRBD1 (6 bases). The CDR3 extends over 14 amino acids. The germline V gene encodes CDR1 GTSNPN and CDR2 SVGIG (reference sequence). Trimming left V 3 bases short and J 3 bases short, with 13 bases between. The DNA for the CDR3 is TGTGCCTGGAGGGGGGCCCGGACTACAGATACGCAGTATTTT. This sequence encodes CAWRGARTTDTQYF. Looking up the rest from reference TRBV30 and TRBJ2-3 gives the full variable domain: SQTIHQWPATLVQPVGSPLSLECTVEGTSNPNLYWYRQAAGRGLQLLFYSVGIGQISSEVPQNLSASRPQDRQFILSSKKLLLSDSGFYLCAWRGARTTDTQYFGPGTRLTVL.

For this clonotype: A much larger clone differs by one base, so this may be a read error. The chain joins TRBV6-8 to TRBJ2-5; D is uncertain. Germline values: CDR1 MNHGY, CDR2 SAAAGT. Trimming removed 8 bases from V and 4 bases from J, with 20 bases in between. This CDR3 comprises 15 residues. Here the CDR3 reads CASGDGGLKGETQYF. The CDR3 region has the DNA TGTGCCAGCGGTGATGGCGGATTAAAGGGAGAGACCCAGTACTTC.

This clonotype was recorded a few times. V usage is TRBV7-2 and J usage is TRBJ1-2; TRBD1 might be the D (6 bases). In germline, CDR1 is SGHTA, CDR2 FQGNSA. There are 18 residues in the CDR3. V lost 2 bases and J lost 0, with 19 bases in between. The CDR3 DNA reads TGTGCCAGCAGCTTACAGGGCCAGGCGGGGGGCGCTAACTATGGCTACACCTTC. Encoded protein: CASSLQGQAGGANYGYTF.

The chain is built from TRBV5-1 and TRBJ1-1; D possibly corresponds to TRBD1 (5 bases). Germline CDR1 and CDR2: SGHRS and YFSETQ. The CDR3 is 11 residues long. V dropped 4 bases and J dropped 10 bases, with 11 bases sitting between them. CDR3 nucleotide sequence: TGCGCCAGCAGCAGTCTTGGGGCAGCTTTCTTT. It is translated as CASSSLGAAFF.

This clonotype occurred a few times. The conserved phenylalanine or tryptophan is not found at the CDR3 terminus, so this likely reflects a read error. This chain connects TRBV12-3 or TRBV12-4 to TRBJ1-1; D call uncertain. The CDR3 contains 13 residues. V was cut by 3 bases and J by 4 bases, with 9 bases left in between. The CDR3 nucleotides read TGTGCCAGCAGTTTTCTAGAATTCACTGAAGCTTTCCTT. Its translation: CASSFLEFTEAFL.

The chain joins TRBV28 to TRBJ1-4, with unresolved D. The germline V and J ends were trimmed by 3 bases and 4 bases, with 12 bases remaining between them. CDR1 MDHEN and CDR2 SYDVKM come from the germline V gene. The CDR3 spans 15 residues. The CDR3 nucleotides are TGTGCCAGCAGTTTGCAGACGGGCATTAATGAAAAACTGTTTTTT. This sequence encodes CASSLQTGINEKLFF.

The chain uses TRBV6-2 or TRBV6-3 and TRBJ2-7; possible D gene TRBD1, 5 bases. Germline lookup yields CDR1 MNHEY and CDR2 SVGEGT. The CDR3 has 14 amino acids. V was pared by 2 bases and J by 5 bases, with 13 bases between. CDR3 loop: CASSYGAGWDEQYF. CDR3 nucleotides: TGTGCCAGCAGTTACGGGGCAGGGTGGGACGAGCAGTACTTC.

In the case of this clonotype: Just one base apart from a much larger clone, this may be a read error. The V call is TRBV2, the J call TRBJ1-2; D unclear. The V end was cut by 4 bases, the J end by 12 bases, with 18 bases between. CDR3 length equals 13 residues. Germline-derived CDR1 and CDR2 are SNHLY and FYNNEI. CDR3 in DNA: TGTGCCAGCAGTGGACCAGGACCTAGAAGAAACACCTTC. The encoded protein is CASSGPGPRRNTF.

This clonotype was recorded a few times. The V and J genes are TRBV14 and TRBJ2-7; the match to TRBD2 covers 10 bases. CDR1 and CDR2 from the germline V gene are SGHDN and FVKESK. V trimming: 0 bases; J trimming: 5 bases; junction bases outside the gene matches: 16. The CDR3 covers 19 residues. Written as DNA, the CDR3 is TGTGCCAGCAGCCAAGATTTTTCCACTGGGGGACTAGCGAGCAACGAGCAGTACTTC. This gives the protein CASSQDFSTGGLASNEQYF.